Below, 26 T cell receptor beta chains from the same sample are listed, as sequenced in a study of cytomegalovirus exposure and HLA in healthy donors. This table comes from immunoSEQ multiplex PCR, and its TCRdb copy is limited to in-frame clones, with some not included. The repertoire holds tens of thousands of clones, with more than 90% as singletons. Sample: PBMCs. These receptors were collected from a man younger than 35 in good health and CMV-seronegative.

The rearrangement uses TRBV5-1 and TRBJ2-3; D gene ambiguous. V lost 0 bases to trimming and J lost 2 bases, with 10 bases between them. There are 15 residues in the CDR3. Germline CDR1 is SGHRS and CDR2 is YFSETQ. The CDR3 reads CASSLALLYTDTQYF. CDR3 bases: TGCGCCAGCAGCTTGGCCTTACTCTACACAGATACGCAGTATTTT.

CDR3 protein: CASRSDTLSYEQYF. CDR3 nucleotide sequence: TGTGCCAGCAGGTCCGACACTCTCTCCTACGAGCAGTACTTC. This chain uses TRBV7-2 with TRBJ2-7; no definite D call. V shed 6 bases and J shed 0 bases, with 12 bases lying between them. The CDR3 totals 14 residues. Looked up from germline, CDR1 is SGHTA and CDR2 is FQGNSA. Full variable domain (rest looked up from reference TRBV7-2 and TRBJ2-7): GAGVSQSPSNKVTEKGKDVELRCDPISGHTALYWYRQSLGQGLEFLIYFQGNSAPDKSGLPSDRFSAERTGGSVSTLTIQRTQQEDSAVYLCASRSDTLSYEQYFGPGTRLTVT.

The chain couples TRBV7-8 to TRBJ1-4, with no clear D. The germline CDR1 and CDR2 sequences are SGHVS and FQNEAQ. The V end lost 8 bases, the J end lost 7 bases, and 5 bases lay between the germline ends. The CDR3 runs 10 residues. The CDR3 nucleotides are TGTGCCAGCGCGGGTGAAAAACTGTTTTTT. It yields the protein CASAGEKLFF.

This clone appeared once. The rearrangement links TRBV29-1 to TRBJ2-2; 14 bases are a match to TRBD2. There are 16 residues in the CDR3. The J segment lost 4 bases and the V segment lost 4 bases, leaving 5 bases of the junction unmatched. Looked up from germline, CDR1 is SQVTM and CDR2 is ANQGSEA. The CDR3 DNA is TGCAGCGTTGGCGGGACTAGCGGGAGAATCACCGGGGAGCTGTTTTTT. This translates into CSVGGTSGRITGELFF.

This chain links TRBV5-1 with TRBJ1-4, with D possibly TRBD1 on 5 matching bases. The germline V gene encodes CDR1 SGHRS and CDR2 YFSETQ. CDR3 length equals 16 residues. V dropped 0 bases and J dropped 8 bases, with 17 bases sitting between them. The CDR3 DNA sequence: TGCGCCAGCAGCTTGGGGGGATCCTCGCGGGGCGAAAAACTGTTTTTT. Its protein is CASSLGGSSRGEKLFF.

The V call is TRBV28, the J call TRBJ1-5, with 7 nucleotides matching TRBD1. Germline CDR1 reads MDHEN; CDR2 reads SYDVKM. There are 17 residues in the CDR3. V trimming: 3 bases; J trimming: 0 bases; junction bases outside the gene matches: 8. CDR3 DNA: TGTGCCAGCAGTTTCCCGGGGACAGTCTATAGCAATCAGCCCCAGCATTTT. This gives the protein CASSFPGTVYSNQPQHF.

The CDR3 is CATELGQGDYGYTF. In DNA, the CDR3 is TGTGCCACAGAATTAGGACAGGGAGACTATGGCTACACCTTC. The gene calls are TRBV28 and TRBJ1-2, with TRBD1 identical over 8 bases. V shed 10 bases and J 3 bases; nucleotides not matched to a gene: 10. This CDR3 is 14 amino acids long. Germline CDR1 is MDHEN and CDR2 is SYDVKM.

The chain recombines TRBV6-4 with TRBJ2-3; tentative D call: TRBD2 (5 bases). The germline V gene encodes CDR1 MRHNA and CDR2 SNTAGT. CDR3 length: 16 amino acids. Trimming took 2 bases from V and 1 from J, leaving 13 bases between them. CDR3 in amino acids: CASSDVGGFGTDTQYF. The CDR3 DNA reads TGTGCCAGCAGTGACGTCGGAGGATTTGGCACAGATACGCAGTATTTT.

This chain connects TRBV4-3 to TRBJ2-6; a weak D match, TRBD2 (5 bases). This CDR3 is built from 21 residues. With 0 bases removed from V and 0 bases from J, the gap between germline ends came to 21 bases. CDR1 and CDR2 (germline): LGHNA, YSLEER. The CDR3 sequence is CASSQDWRASPISSGANVLTF. As DNA, the CDR3 is TGCGCCAGCAGCCAAGACTGGAGAGCTAGCCCAATATCCTCTGGGGCCAACGTCCTGACTTTC.

The chain couples TRBV29-1 to TRBJ2-7; 8 positions match TRBD1. V lost 1 base and J lost 6; bases outside the gene matches: 20. This CDR3 region has 18 residues. Germline CDR1 SQVTM, CDR2 ANQGSEA. DNA of the CDR3: TGCAGCGTTGAAGGGTGGGCAGGGGGCGGCGTTAGGGGCGGCGAGCAGTACTTC. Translating it yields CSVEGWAGGGVRGGEQYF.

V gene TRBV6-6 combines with J gene TRBJ2-2; D might be TRBD2 (6 bases). V gave up 5 bases and J gave up 3 bases, with 16 bases separating them. The CDR3 has 16 residues. CDR1 and CDR2 (germline): MNHNY, SVGAGI (reference sequence). CDR3 sequence reads: CASSVRGRGHTGELFF. The CDR3, as DNA: TGTGCCAGCAGTGTACGTGGGCGGGGACACACCGGGGAGCTGTTTTTT.

The rearrangement links TRBV28 to TRBJ2-3, with TRBD2 identical over 9 bases. The V gene's germline CDR1 is MDHEN and CDR2 SYDVKM. The CDR3 totals 15 residues. Trimming at V came to 8 bases and at J to 2 bases, leaving 8 bases not matched to a gene. CDR3 amino acids: CASRPQREATDTQYF. CDR3 nucleotides: TGTGCCAGCCGACCTCAGCGGGAGGCCACAGATACGCAGTATTTT.

The chain links TRBV6-1 to TRBJ1-5; D unresolved. The germline V and J ends were trimmed by 2 bases and 3 bases, with 23 bases remaining between them. CDR1 MNHNS and CDR2 SASEGT come from the germline V gene. The CDR3 loop spans 19 amino acids. In DNA, the CDR3 is TGTGCCAGCAGTGAAATCATACGGGTCATGCCCGGGGTCAATCAGCCCCAGCATTTT. This encodes CASSEIIRVMPGVNQPQHF.

This chain links TRBV5-1 with TRBJ2-3; 12 bases align to TRBD2. V shed 2 bases, J shed 5 bases, and the junction held 6 bases outside the gene matches. Germline V gene sequence: CDR1 SGHRS, CDR2 YFSETQ. The CDR3 has 16 residues. The CDR3, as DNA: TGCGCCAGCAGCTTCCCTAGCGGGAGGGCGGGAGATACGCAGTATTTT. Its protein product is CASSFPSGRAGDTQYF.

The CDR3 bases are TGTGCCACCAGCAGAGATTTAGCGGGGGGCAATGAGCAGTTCTTC. Its translation is CATSRDLAGGNEQFF. The rearrangement uses TRBV15 and TRBJ2-1; 10 positions match TRBD2. Germline values: CDR1 LNHNV, CDR2 YYDKDF (reference sequence). The CDR3 length is 15 residues. Trimming cost V 0 bases and J 6 bases; bases outside gene matches: 2.

The DNA of the CDR3 is TGTGCCAGCAGCCCTCCGGGACAGGCACTTTCCCGCGGGGAGCTGTTTTTT. This translates into CASSPPGQALSRGELFF. The rearrangement joins TRBV7-9 to TRBJ2-2; TRBD1 matches at 8 bases. The CDR3 consists of 17 residues. CDR1 and CDR2 from the germline V gene are SEHNR and FQNEAQ (reference sequence). V lost 5 bases, J lost 7 bases, and 15 bases stayed unmatched.

The chain carries TRBV18 and TRBJ2-1; 13 positions match TRBD2. V dropped 5 bases and J dropped 5; count of bases not matched to a gene: 9. CDR1 KGHSH and CDR2 LQKENI come from the germline V gene. The CDR3 contains 17 residues. The CDR3 protein is CASSTTPGTSGNNEQFF. The CDR3 bases are TGTGCCAGCTCAACCACCCCCGGGACTAGCGGGAACAATGAGCAGTTCTTC.

About this clone itself: At the DNA level, this CDR3 is encoded by other sequences in the same sample as well. The rearrangement uses TRBV9 and TRBJ2-7; 7 positions agree with TRBD2. CDR3 length equals 16 residues. Germline V CDR1 and CDR2: SGDLS, YYNGEE. With V trimmed by 3 bases and J by 2 bases, 11 bases remained unmatched. The CDR3 reads CASSASSGTTTYEQYF. The CDR3 DNA reads TGTGCCAGCAGCGCTTCCTCCGGGACTACCACCTACGAGCAGTACTTC. The whole variable domain, remainder taken from reference TRBV9 and TRBJ2-7, is DSGVTQTPKHLITATGQRVTLRCSPRSGDLSVYWYQQSLDQGLQFLIQYYNGEERAKGNILERFSAQQFPDLHSELNLSSLELGDSALYFCASSASSGTTTYEQYFGPGTRLTVT.

The rearrangement links TRBV5-6 to TRBJ1-2, with D unresolved. V lost 6 bases to trimming and J lost 7 bases, with 19 bases between them. The CDR3 has 14 amino acids. Germline V gives CDR1 SGHDT, CDR2 YYEEEE. The CDR3 loop is CASTFGVIGSGYTF. The CDR3, as DNA: TGTGCCAGCACCTTCGGAGTAATCGGGTCTGGCTACACCTTC.

This sequence joins TRBV6-5 and TRBJ2-3, with a tentative D call TRBD2 (5 bases). Trimming shortened V by 7 bases and J by 5 bases, and 19 bases separated the two germline ends. The CDR3 length is 15 residues. Germline CDR1 MNHEY, CDR2 SVGAGI. Here the CDR3 DNA reads TGTGCCAGCACTAGAGGAGGCCTTCTTGAAGATACGCAGTATTTT. Amino acids: CASTRGGLLEDTQYF.

The V call is TRBV9, the J call TRBJ2-1; 11 nucleotides match TRBD2. Per germline, CDR1 SGDLS and CDR2 YYNGEE. Trimming at V came to 3 bases and at J to 6 bases, leaving 14 bases not matched to a gene. The CDR3 contains 18 residues. The CDR3 reads CASSGGELAGGPANEQFF. CDR3 bases: TGTGCCAGCAGCGGGGGCGAGTTAGCGGGAGGGCCCGCCAATGAGCAGTTCTTC.

This clone came up a few times. V is TRBV7-8 and J is TRBJ1-5; no reliable D call. The germline V and J ends were trimmed by 5 bases and 2 bases, with 22 bases remaining between them. Germline V gives CDR1 SGHVS, CDR2 FQNEAQ. This CDR3 contains 18 residues. This chain's CDR3 is CASSVTGRRERGNQPQHF. The CDR3 coding sequence is TGTGCCAGCAGCGTAACCGGGCGCCGGGAGAGGGGCAATCAGCCCCAGCATTTT.

This chain connects TRBV27 to TRBJ2-7, with TRBD1 matching over 8 bases. Per germline, CDR1 MNHEY and CDR2 SMNVEV (reference sequence). Trimming at V came to 5 bases and at J to 6 bases, leaving 12 bases not matched to a gene. The CDR3 spans 15 residues. CDR3 bases: TGTGCCAGCAGTCAACGGACAGGGCTGGAAACCGAGCAGTACTTC. Protein: CASSQRTGLETEQYF.

J is TRBJ2-5 and V is TRBV9; no clear D gene. The V gene's germline CDR1 is SGDLS and CDR2 YYNGEE. V shed 0 bases and J shed 2 bases, with 8 bases lying between them. CDR3 length: 14 amino acids. The CDR3 is CASSVGSTQETQYF. The CDR3 nucleotides read TGTGCCAGCAGCGTAGGAAGCACTCAAGAGACCCAGTACTTC.

The rearrangement links TRBV27 to TRBJ1-2; TRBD1 is a possible D gene (5 bases). Germline loops: CDR1 MNHEY, CDR2 SMNVEV (reference sequence). V was shortened by 8 bases and J by 11 bases, with 21 bases between the two germline ends. This CDR3 region has 13 residues. DNA for the CDR3: TGTGCCAGCGCCCCCCAAGCGGGCAGGGTTTACACCTTC. It translates to CASAPQAGRVYTF.

The chain's CDR3 is CASSPGLAVAQYF. The CDR3 DNA reads as TGTGCCAGCAGCCCTGGACTAGCGGTTGCTCAGTACTTC. J is TRBJ2-4 and V is TRBV7-2; 10 bases match TRBD2. The CDR3 contains 13 residues. The germline V gene has CDR1 SGHTA and CDR2 FQGNSA. The V gene end was trimmed by 5 bases and the J gene end by 12 bases; junction bases not matched to a gene: 7.